A single sample gave rise to the 10 T cell receptor beta chains below, sequenced in a study of CD8 T cell repertoires and HIV-1 epitope variants. Repertoires were generated with immunoSEQ multiplex PCR, while TCRdb's copy carries only in-frame clones and drops some. The sample includes around 6,100 clones, roughly 68% of them seen just once. No cognate antigen is known for these TCRs. Sequenced input: cultured CD8+ T cells derived from PBMCs. The receptor source for this set is a male donor with HIV.

The chain has TRBV19 and TRBJ2-7; 8 nucleotides agree with TRBD1. CDR3 length: 14 residues. CDR1 LNHDA and CDR2 SQIVND come from the germline V gene (reference sequence). Trimming removed 6 bases from V and 5 bases from J; junction bases left unmatched: 9. This CDR3 reads CASSNGLDRDEQYF. CDR3 DNA: TGTGCCAGTAGCAACGGGCTGGACAGGGACGAGCAGTACTTC.

The J gene is TRBJ1-2, the V gene TRBV5-6; D call uncertain. The CDR3 sequence is 13 residues long. The germline V gene has CDR1 SGHDT and CDR2 YYEEEE. The V gene lost 0 bases and the J gene lost 4 bases, with 7 bases spanning the gap. This chain's CDR3 is CASSLGELYGYTF. The DNA for the CDR3 is TGTGCCAGCAGCTTGGGGGAGCTCTATGGCTACACCTTC.

The chain is built from TRBV5-1 and TRBJ2-7; 12 bases are shared with TRBD1. The CDR3 length is 15 residues. CDR1 SGHRS and CDR2 YFSETQ come from the germline V gene. V dropped 3 bases and J dropped 5; count of bases not matched to a gene: 6. DNA for the CDR3: TGCGCCAGCAGCTCCGCCGGGACAGGGGGCCACGAGCAGTACTTC. Encoded protein: CASSSAGTGGHEQYF.

This clone was recorded a few times. The J gene is TRBJ2-2, the V gene TRBV11-2; D call uncertain. V was cut by 5 bases and J by 0 bases, with 7 bases left in between. This CDR3 comprises 14 residues. CDR1 and CDR2 (germline): SGHAT, FQNNGV. The CDR3: CASSVTANTGELFF. The CDR3 bases are TGTGCCAGCAGCGTAACAGCGAACACCGGGGAGCTGTTTTTT.

The rearrangement uses TRBV5-8 and TRBJ2-1, with 8 bases identical to TRBD2. In germline, CDR1 is SGHTS, CDR2 YDEGEE. V was clipped by 2 bases and J by 5 bases; unmatched bases: 9. This CDR3 comprises 16 residues. The CDR3 DNA reads TGTGCCAGCAGCTTTGTGGGACTAGATAGAGACAATGAGCAGTTCTTC. Translation: CASSFVGLDRDNEQFF. Drawing the rest from reference TRBV5-8 and TRBJ2-1, the complete variable domain is EAGVTQSPTHLIKTRGQQATLRCSPISGHTSVYWYQQALGLGLQFLLWYDEGEERNRGNFPPRFSGRQFPNYSSELNVNALELEDSALYLCASSFVGLDRDNEQFFGPGTRLTVL.

CDR3 protein: CATGTGSYEQYF. CDR3 nucleotide sequence: TGTGCCACCGGGACAGGCTCCTACGAGCAGTACTTC. J is TRBJ2-7 and V is TRBV6-5; 8 nucleotides match TRBD1. CDR3 size: 12 residues. Trimming took 10 bases from V and 0 from J; bases not matched to a gene: 2. Germline CDR1 is MNHEY and CDR2 is SVGAGI.

The chain joins TRBV5-4 to TRBJ2-1; D unclear. This CDR3 spans 14 amino acids. V lost 0 bases to trimming and J lost 6 bases, with 10 bases between them. Germline CDR1 reads SGHNT; CDR2 reads YYREEE (reference sequence). The CDR3: CASSLDGFGNEQFF. The CDR3 coding sequence is TGTGCCAGCAGCTTGGACGGTTTTGGCAATGAGCAGTTCTTC. The complete variable domain, with remaining parts taken from reference TRBV5-4 and TRBJ2-1, reads ETGVTQSPTHLIKTRGQQVTLRCSSQSGHNTVSWYQQALGQGPQFIFQYYREEENGRGNFPPRFSGLQFPNYSSELNVNALELDDSALYLCASSLDGFGNEQFFGPGTRLTVL.

The DNA of the CDR3 is TGTGCCAGCAGCCCCAGGGGAGGGGGTCCCTACAATGAGCAGTTCTTC. Its translation: CASSPRGGGPYNEQFF. V and J are TRBV11-3 and TRBJ2-1, with D possibly being TRBD2 (7 bases). CDR1 and CDR2 (germline): SGHNT, YENEEA. The CDR3 runs to 16 residues. The V end lost 5 bases, the J end lost 2 bases, and 16 bases lay between the germline ends.

This chain links TRBV14 with TRBJ2-3, with D unresolved. The CDR3 contains 15 residues. Germline CDR1 reads SGHDN; CDR2 reads FVKESK. Trimming cost V 1 base and J 0 bases, with 8 bases left between them. DNA of the CDR3: TGTGCCAGCAGCCAAGGGACGCCTAGCACAGATACGCAGTATTTT. This sequence encodes CASSQGTPSTDTQYF.

The V call is TRBV13, the J call TRBJ2-2, with D perhaps matching TRBD1 (6 bases). The CDR3 sequence is 17 residues long. Trimming shortened V by 3 bases and J by 1 base, and 15 bases separated the two germline ends. The germline gives CDR1 PRHDT, CDR2 FYEKMQ (reference sequence). The CDR3 loop is CASSFSYRDRNTGELFF. As DNA, the CDR3 is TGTGCCAGCAGCTTTTCGTACAGGGACCGGAACACCGGGGAGCTGTTTTTT. Combining the CDR3 with reference TRBV13 and TRBJ2-2 gives the whole variable domain AAGVIQSPRHLIKEKRETATLKCYPIPRHDTVYWYQQGPGQDPQFLISFYEKMQSDKGSIPDRFSAQQFSDYHSELNMSSLELGDSALYFCASSFSYRDRNTGELFFGEGSRLTVL.